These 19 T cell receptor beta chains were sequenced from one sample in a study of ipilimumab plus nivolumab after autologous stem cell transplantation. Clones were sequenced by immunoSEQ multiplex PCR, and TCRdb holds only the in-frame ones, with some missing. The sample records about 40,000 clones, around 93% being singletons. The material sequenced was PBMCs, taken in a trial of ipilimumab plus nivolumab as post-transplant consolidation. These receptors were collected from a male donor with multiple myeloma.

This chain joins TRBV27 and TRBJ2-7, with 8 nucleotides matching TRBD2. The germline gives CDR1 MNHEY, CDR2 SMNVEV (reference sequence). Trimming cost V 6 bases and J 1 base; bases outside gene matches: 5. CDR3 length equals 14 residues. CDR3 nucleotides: TGTGCCAGCAGCCATAGCGGGGCATCCTACGAGCAGTACTTC. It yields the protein CASSHSGASYEQYF.

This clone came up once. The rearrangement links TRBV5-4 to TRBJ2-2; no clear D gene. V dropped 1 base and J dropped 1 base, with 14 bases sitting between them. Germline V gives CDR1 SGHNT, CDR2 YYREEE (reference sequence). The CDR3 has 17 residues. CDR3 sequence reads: CASSLRVLTRNTGELFF. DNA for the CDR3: TGTGCCAGCAGCTTGCGTGTTTTGACACGGAACACCGGGGAGCTGTTTTTT.

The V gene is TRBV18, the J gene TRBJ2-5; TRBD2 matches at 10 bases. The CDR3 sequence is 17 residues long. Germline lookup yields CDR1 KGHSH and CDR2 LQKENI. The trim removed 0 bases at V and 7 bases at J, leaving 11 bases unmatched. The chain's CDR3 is CASSPPASGRASGTQYF. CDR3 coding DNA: TGTGCCAGCTCACCACCGGCGAGCGGGAGGGCCAGTGGGACCCAGTACTTC.

The CDR3 protein is CASSVGGSSGNTIYF. In nucleotides, the CDR3 is TGTGCCAGCAGCGTAGGAGGTAGCTCTGGAAACACCATATATTTT. The chain is built from TRBV9 and TRBJ1-3, with D hard to call. V was cut by 0 bases and J by 0 bases, with 7 bases left in between. CDR3 size: 15 residues. Germline assignment: CDR1 SGDLS and CDR2 YYNGEE.

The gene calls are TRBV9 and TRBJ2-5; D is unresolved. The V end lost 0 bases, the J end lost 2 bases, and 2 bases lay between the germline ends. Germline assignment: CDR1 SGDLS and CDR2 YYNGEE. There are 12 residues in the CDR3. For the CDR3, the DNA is TGTGCCAGCAGCGTAGGGCAAGAGACCCAGTACTTC. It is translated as CASSVGQETQYF. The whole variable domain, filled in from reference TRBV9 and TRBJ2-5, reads DSGVTQTPKHLITATGQRVTLRCSPRSGDLSVYWYQQSLDQGLQFLIQYYNGEERAKGNILERFSAQQFPDLHSELNLSSLELGDSALYFCASSVGQETQYFGPGTRLLVL.

This CDR3 is CASSVDSTYEQYF. The CDR3 DNA is TGTGCCAGCAGCGTCGACAGTACCTACGAGCAGTACTTC. The V call is TRBV7-6, the J call TRBJ2-7; the D gene is possibly TRBD1 (5 bases). The CDR3 totals 13 residues. Germline CDR1 is SGHVS and CDR2 is FNYEAQ. V lost 5 bases, J lost 2 bases, and 10 bases lay in between.

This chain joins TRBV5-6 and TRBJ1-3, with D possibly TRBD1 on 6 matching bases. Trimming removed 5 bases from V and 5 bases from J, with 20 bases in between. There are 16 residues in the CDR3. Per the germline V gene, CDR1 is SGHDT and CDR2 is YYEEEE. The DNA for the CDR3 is TGTGCCAGCAGTGAGGGAACAGGGAAGATTAGAAACACCATATATTTT. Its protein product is CASSEGTGKIRNTIYF.

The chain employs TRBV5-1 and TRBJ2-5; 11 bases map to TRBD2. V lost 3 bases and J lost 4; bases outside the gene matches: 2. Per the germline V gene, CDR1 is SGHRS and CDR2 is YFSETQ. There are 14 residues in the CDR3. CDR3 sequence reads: CASSYGLAGETQYF. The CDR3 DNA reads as TGCGCCAGCAGCTACGGACTAGCGGGAGAGACCCAGTACTTC.

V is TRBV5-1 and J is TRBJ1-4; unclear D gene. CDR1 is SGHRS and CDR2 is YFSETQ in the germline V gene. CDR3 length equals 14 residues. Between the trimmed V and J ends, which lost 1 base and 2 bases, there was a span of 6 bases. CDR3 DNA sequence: TGCGCCAGCAGCTTGAAGAATACTAATGAAAAACTGTTTTTT. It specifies CASSLKNTNEKLFF.

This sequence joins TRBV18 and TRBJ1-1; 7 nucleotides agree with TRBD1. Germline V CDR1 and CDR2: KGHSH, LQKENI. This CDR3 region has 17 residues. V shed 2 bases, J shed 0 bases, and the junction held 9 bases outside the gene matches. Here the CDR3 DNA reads TGTGCCAGCTCACCAACAGGGGTCTTAGAGATGAACACTGAAGCTTTCTTT. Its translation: CASSPTGVLEMNTEAFF.

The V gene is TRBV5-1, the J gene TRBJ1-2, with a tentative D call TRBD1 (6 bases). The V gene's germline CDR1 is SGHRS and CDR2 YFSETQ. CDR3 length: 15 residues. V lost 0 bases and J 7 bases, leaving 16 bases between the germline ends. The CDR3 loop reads CASSLAPGTTSGYTF. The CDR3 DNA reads TGCGCCAGCAGCTTGGCCCCAGGGACAACATCTGGCTACACCTTC.

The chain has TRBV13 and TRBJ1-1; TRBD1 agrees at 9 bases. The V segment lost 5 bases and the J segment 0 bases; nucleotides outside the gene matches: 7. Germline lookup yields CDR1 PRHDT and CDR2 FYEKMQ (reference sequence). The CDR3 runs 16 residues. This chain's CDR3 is CASSGGTGIMNTEAFF. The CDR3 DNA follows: TGTGCCAGCAGCGGCGGGACAGGGATCATGAACACTGAAGCTTTCTTT. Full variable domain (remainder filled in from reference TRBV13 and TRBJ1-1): AAGVIQSPRHLIKEKRETATLKCYPIPRHDTVYWYQQGPGQDPQFLISFYEKMQSDKGSIPDRFSAQQFSDYHSELNMSSLELGDSALYFCASSGGTGIMNTEAFFGQGTRLTVV.

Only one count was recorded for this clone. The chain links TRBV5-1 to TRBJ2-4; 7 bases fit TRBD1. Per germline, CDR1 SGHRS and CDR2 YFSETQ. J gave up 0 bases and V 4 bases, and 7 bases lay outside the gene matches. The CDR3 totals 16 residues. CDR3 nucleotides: TGCGCCAGCAGCGAACTTCAGGGGGTAGCCAAAAACATTCAGTACTTC. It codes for CASSELQGVAKNIQYF. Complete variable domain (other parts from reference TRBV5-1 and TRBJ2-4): KAGVTQTPRYLIKTRGQQVTLSCSPISGHRSVSWYQQTPGQGLQFLFEYFSETQRNKGNFPGRFSGRQFSNSRSEMNVSTLELGDSALYLCASSELQGVAKNIQYFGAGTRLSVL.

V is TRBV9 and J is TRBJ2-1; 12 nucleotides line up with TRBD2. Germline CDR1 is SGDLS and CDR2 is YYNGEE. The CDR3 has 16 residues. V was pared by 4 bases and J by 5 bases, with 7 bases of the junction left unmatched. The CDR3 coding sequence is TGTGCCAGCAGCAAATGGACTAGCGGGGTCAACAATGAGCAGTTCTTC. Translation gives CASSKWTSGVNNEQFF.

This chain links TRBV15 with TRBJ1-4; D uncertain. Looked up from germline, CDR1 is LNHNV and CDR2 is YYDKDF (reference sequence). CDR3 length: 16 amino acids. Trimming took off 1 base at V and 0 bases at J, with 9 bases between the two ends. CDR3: CATSRVSSATNEKLFF. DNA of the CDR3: TGTGCCACCAGCAGAGTGTCATCGGCAACTAATGAAAAACTGTTTTTT.

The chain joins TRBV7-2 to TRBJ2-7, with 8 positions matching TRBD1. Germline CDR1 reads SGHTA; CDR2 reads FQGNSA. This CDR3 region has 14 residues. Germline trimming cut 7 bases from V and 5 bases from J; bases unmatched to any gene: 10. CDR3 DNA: TGTGCCAGCACCTTTCCGACAGGGGCTAACGAGCAGTACTTC. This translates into CASTFPTGANEQYF.

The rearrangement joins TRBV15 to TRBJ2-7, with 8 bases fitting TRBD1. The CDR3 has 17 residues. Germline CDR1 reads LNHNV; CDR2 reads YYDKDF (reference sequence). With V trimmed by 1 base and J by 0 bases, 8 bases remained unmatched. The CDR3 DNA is TGTGCCACCAGCAGAGGGCCTGGACAGGGAGGCTCCTACGAGCAGTACTTC. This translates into CATSRGPGQGGSYEQYF.

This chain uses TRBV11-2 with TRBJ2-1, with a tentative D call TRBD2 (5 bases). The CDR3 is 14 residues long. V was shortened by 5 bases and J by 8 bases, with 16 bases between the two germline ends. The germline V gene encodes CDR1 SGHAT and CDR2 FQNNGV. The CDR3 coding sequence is TGTGCCAGCAGCCAGAAGTCTTGGCGGGATGAGCAGTTCTTC. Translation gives CASSQKSWRDEQFF.

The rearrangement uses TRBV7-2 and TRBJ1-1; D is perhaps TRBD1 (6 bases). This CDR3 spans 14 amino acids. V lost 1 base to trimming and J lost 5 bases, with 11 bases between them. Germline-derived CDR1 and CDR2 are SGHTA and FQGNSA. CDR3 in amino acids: CASSLVQGETEAFF. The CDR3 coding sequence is TGTGCCAGCAGCTTAGTACAGGGTGAAACTGAAGCTTTCTTT.